Reported below is one T cell receptor beta chain. Distinct nucleotide sequences in the sample also encode this CDR3. PCR employed 60 Vbeta and 13 Jbeta primers. Per the original data handling: Later analysis identified approximately 88 million unique TCR beta chains, 9 million to 13 million shared. The table came from immunoSEQ multiplex PCR; TCRdb's copy has only in-frame clones and leaves some out. That table supplies the V and J calls and clone size; D and trimming were determined from the DNA. Counted here are 100,000 or so clones, approximately 73% occurring once; the ten biggest clones make up over 3.5%. The length of the CDR3 is 11 residues. Germline loops: CDR1 SQVTM, CDR2 ANQGSEA. V lost 0 bases to trimming and J lost 10 bases, with 7 bases between them. The sample originates from a study of cytomegalovirus exposure and HLA in healthy donors.

The receptor's source is a woman aged 45-59 years in good health and CMV-seropositive. Sequencing was performed on PBMCs. The chain joins TRBV29-1 to TRBJ1-3; perhaps TRBD1 as D (6 bases). In DNA form, the CDR3 reads TGCAGCGTTGAAGAAGGGGGAACCATATATTTT. This codes for CSVEEGGTIYF.